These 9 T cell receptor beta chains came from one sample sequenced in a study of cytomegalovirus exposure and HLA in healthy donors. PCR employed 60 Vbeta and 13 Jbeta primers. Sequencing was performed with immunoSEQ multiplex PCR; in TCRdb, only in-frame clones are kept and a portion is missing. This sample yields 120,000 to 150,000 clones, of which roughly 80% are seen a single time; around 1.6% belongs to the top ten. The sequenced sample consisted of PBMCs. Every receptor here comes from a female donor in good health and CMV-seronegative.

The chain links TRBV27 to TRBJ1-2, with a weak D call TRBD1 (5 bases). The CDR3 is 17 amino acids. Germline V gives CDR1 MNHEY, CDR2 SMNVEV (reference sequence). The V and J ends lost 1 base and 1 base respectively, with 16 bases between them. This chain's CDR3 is CASSLFPGREINYGYTF. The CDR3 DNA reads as TGTGCCAGCAGTTTATTTCCAGGGAGGGAGATTAACTATGGCTACACCTTC.

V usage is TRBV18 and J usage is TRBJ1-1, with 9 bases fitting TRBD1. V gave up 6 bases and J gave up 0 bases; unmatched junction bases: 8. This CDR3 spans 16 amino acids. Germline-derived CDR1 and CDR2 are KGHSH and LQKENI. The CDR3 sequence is CASSLNTGGLNTEAFF. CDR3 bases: TGTGCCAGCTCTCTAAATACAGGGGGCTTGAACACTGAAGCTTTCTTT.

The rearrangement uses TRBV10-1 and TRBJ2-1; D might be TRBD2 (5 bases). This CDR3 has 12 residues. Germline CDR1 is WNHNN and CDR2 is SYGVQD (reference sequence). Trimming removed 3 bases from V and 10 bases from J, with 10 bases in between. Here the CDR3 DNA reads TGCGCCAGCAGTGACAGCGGCCGGGAGCAGTTCTTC. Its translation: CASSDSGREQFF.

The CDR3 protein is CASSLGGAGELFF. The DNA for the CDR3 is TGTGCCAGCAGTTTGGGGGGGGCCGGGGAGCTGTTTTTT. The chain recombines TRBV27 with TRBJ2-2, with TRBD2 identical over 7 bases. In germline, CDR1 is MNHEY, CDR2 SMNVEV (reference sequence). The junction had 1 base not matched to a gene; V was cut back by 3 bases and J by 6 bases. The CDR3 totals 13 residues.

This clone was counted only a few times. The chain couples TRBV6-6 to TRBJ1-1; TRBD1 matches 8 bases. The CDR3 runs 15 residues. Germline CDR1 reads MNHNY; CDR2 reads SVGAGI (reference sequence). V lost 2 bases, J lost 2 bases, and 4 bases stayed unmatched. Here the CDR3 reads CASSYTGQGNTEAFF. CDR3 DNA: TGTGCCAGCAGTTACACCGGACAGGGTAACACTGAAGCTTTCTTT.

CDR3 in DNA: TGTGCCAGCAGCCTTCGTGAGACCCAGTACTTC. Translated, it gives CASSLRETQYF. The chain recombines TRBV5-5 with TRBJ2-5; the D is unclear. The V gene's germline CDR1 is SGHKS and CDR2 YYEKEE (reference sequence). CDR3 size: 11 residues. Trimming shortened V by 4 bases and J by 5 bases, and 6 bases separated the two germline ends.

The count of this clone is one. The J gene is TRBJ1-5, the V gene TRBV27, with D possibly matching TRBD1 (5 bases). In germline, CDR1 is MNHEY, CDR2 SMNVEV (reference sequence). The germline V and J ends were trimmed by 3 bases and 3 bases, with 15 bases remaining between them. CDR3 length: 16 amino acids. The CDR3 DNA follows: TGTGCCAGCAGTTTGGGAGCGGGACGGTTCAATCAGCCCCAGCATTTT. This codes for CASSLGAGRFNQPQHF.

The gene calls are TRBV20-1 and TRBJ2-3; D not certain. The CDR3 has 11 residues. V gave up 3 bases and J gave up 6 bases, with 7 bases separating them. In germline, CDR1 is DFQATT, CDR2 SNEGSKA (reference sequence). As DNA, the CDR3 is TGCAGTGCTAGTCCACAGGATACGCAGTATTTT. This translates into CSASPQDTQYF.

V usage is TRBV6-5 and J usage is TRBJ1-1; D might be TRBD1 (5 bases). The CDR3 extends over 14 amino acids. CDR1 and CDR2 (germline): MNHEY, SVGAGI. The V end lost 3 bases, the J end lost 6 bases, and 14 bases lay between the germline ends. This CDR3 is CASSYQGGVPEAFF. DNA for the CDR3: TGTGCCAGCAGTTATCAGGGTGGTGTCCCTGAAGCTTTCTTT.